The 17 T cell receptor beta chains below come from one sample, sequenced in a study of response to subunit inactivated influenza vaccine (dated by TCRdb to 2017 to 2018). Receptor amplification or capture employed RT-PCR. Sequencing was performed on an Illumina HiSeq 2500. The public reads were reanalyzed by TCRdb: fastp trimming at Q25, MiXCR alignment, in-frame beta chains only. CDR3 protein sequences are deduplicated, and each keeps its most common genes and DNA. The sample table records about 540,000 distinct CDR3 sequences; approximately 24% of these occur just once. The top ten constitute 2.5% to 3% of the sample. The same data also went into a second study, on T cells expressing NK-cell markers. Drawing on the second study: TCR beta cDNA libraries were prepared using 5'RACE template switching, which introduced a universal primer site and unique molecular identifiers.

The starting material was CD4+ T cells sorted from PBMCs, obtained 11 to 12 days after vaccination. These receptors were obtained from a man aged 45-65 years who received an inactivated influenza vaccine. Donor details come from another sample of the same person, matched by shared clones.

The CDR3 spells CASSQGGLAGSYKNIQYF. The CDR3 region has the DNA TGTGCCAGCAGCCAAGGGGGCCTAGCGGGATCCTACAAAAACATTCAGTACTTC. This chain joins TRBV3-1 and TRBJ2-4; the match to TRBD2 covers 9 bases. V was pared by 1 base and J by 3 bases, with 10 bases of the junction left unmatched. Germline V gene data show CDR1 as LGHDT and CDR2 as YNNKEL (reference sequence). This CDR3 has 18 residues.

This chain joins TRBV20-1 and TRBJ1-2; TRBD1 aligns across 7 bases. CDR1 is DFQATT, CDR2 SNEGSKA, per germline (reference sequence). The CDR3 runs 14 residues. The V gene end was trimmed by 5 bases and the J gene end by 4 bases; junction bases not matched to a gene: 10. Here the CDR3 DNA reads TGCAGTGCTCAGCTACAGGGGCTCCGCTATGGCTACACCTTC. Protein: CSAQLQGLRYGYTF.

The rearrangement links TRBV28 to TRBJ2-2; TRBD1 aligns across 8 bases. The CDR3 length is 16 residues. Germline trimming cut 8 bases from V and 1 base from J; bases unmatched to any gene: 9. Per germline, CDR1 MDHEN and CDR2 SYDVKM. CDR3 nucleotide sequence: TGTGCCAGCGACGGGGCCGGGACAGGGAACACCGGGGAGCTGTTTTTT. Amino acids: CASDGAGTGNTGELFF.

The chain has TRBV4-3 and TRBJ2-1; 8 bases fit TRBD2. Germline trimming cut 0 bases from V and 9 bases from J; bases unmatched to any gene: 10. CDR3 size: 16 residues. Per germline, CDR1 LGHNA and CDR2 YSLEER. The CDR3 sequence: CASSQDREFSGAEQFF. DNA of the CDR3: TGCGCCAGCAGCCAAGATCGTGAATTTAGCGGGGCTGAGCAGTTCTTC.

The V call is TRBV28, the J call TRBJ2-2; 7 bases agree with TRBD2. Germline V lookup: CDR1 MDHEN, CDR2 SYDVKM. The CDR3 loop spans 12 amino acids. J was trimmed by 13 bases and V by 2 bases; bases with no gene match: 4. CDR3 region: CASSLGAGRLFF. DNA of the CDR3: TGTGCCAGCAGTTTAGGAGCGGGGAGGCTGTTTTTT.

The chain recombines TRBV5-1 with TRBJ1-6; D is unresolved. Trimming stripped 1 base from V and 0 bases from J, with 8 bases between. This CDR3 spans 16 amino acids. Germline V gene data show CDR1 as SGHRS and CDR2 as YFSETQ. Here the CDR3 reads CASSLSGSSYNSPLHF. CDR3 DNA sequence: TGCGCCAGCAGCTTGTCGGGGAGCTCCTATAATTCACCCCTCCACTTT.

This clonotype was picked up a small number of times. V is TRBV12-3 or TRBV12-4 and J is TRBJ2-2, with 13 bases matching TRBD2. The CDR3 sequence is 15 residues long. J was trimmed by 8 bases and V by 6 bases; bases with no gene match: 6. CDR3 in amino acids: CASSRTSGRGGELFF. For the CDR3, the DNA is TGTGCCAGCAGCCGAACTAGCGGGAGGGGTGGGGAGCTGTTTTTT.

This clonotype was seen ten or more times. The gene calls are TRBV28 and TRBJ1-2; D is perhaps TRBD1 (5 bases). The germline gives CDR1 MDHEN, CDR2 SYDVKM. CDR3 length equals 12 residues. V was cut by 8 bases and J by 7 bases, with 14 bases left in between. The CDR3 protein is CASGEGRRGYTF. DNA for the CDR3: TGTGCCAGCGGCGAGGGGAGACGTGGCTACACCTTC.

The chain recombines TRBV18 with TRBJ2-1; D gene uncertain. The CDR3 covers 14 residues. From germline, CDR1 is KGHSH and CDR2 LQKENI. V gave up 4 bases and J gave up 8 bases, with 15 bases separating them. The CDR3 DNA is TGTGCCAGCTCACAGCCCGGTGGAAATGATGAGCAGTTCTTC. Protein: CASSQPGGNDEQFF.

Here the CDR3 reads CSARDLRGNQETQYF. The CDR3 region has the DNA TGCAGTGCTAGAGATCTCCGCGGGAACCAAGAGACCCAGTACTTC. The chain combines TRBV20-1 with TRBJ2-5; D is perhaps TRBD2 (6 bases). Germline assignment: CDR1 DFQATT and CDR2 SNEGSKA (reference sequence). Trimming stripped 0 bases from V and 0 bases from J, with 11 bases between. The CDR3 covers 15 residues.

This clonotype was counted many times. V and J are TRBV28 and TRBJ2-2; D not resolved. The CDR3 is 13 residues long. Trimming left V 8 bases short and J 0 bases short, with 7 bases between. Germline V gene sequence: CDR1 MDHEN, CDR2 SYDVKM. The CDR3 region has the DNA TGTGCCAGCCGCCAAACGAACACCGGGGAGCTGTTTTTT. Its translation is CASRQTNTGELFF.

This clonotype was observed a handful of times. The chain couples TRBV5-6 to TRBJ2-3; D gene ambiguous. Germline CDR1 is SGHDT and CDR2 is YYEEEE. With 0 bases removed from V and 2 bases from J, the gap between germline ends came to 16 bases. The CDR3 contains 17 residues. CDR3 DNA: TGTGCCAGCAGCTTGGCCCGTACCGGCTTATACACAGATACGCAGTATTTT. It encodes CASSLARTGLYTDTQYF.

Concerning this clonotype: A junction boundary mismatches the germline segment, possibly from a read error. The CDR3 sequence is CASSLPDNEQFF. The DNA of the CDR3 is TGTGCCAGCAGCTTGCCCGACAACGAGCAGTTCTTC. This chain uses TRBV7-9 with TRBJ2-1; no reliable D call. Germline V CDR1 and CDR2: SEHNR, FQNEAQ (reference sequence). This CDR3 has 12 residues. Full variable domain (outside the CDR3, taken from reference TRBV7-9 and TRBJ2-1): DTGVSQNPRHKITKRGQNVTFRCDPISEHNRLYWYRQTLGQGPEFLTYFQNEAQLEKSRLLSDRFSAERPKGSFSTLEIQRTEQGDSAMYLCASSLPDNEQFFGPGTRLTVL.

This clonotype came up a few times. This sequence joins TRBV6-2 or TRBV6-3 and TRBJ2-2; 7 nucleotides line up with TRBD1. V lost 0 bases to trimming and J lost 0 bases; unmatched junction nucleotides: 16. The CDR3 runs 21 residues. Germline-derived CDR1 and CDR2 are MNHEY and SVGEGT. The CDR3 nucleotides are TGTGCCAGCAGTTACTCGAGAACCCGACTACAGGGGTCCTCGAACACCGGGGAGCTGTTTTTT. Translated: CASSYSRTRLQGSSNTGELFF.

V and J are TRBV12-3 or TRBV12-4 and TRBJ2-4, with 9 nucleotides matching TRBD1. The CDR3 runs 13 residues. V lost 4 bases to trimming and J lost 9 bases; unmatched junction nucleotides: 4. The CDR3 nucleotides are TGTGCCAGCAGTTCAGACAGGGGGGGCATTCAGTACTTC. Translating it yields CASSSDRGGIQYF.

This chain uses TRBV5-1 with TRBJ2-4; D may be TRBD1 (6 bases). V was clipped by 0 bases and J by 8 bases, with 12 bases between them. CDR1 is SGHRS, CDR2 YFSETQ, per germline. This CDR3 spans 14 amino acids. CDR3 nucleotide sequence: TGCGCCAGCAGCTTGGCCGGCCAGGGGTACATTCAGTACTTC. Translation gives CASSLAGQGYIQYF.

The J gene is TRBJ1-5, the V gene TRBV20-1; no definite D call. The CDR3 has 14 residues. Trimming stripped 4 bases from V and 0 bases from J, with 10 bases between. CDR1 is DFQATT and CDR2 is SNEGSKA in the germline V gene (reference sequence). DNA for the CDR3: TGCAGTGCTACAGCCCATTTTAGCAATCAGCCCCAGCATTTT. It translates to CSATAHFSNQPQHF.